The clone carrying this TCR beta chain was seen repeatedly, ten times or more. What it recognizes is unknown. This sample is drawn from a study of T cell repertoires in cytomegalovirus infection. Looking at the study overall: The public TCR beta signatures pointed to both CMV infection and matching HLA type.

The CDR3 contains 15 residues. V trimming: 5 bases; J trimming: 4 bases; junction bases outside the gene matches: 8. Germline V gene data show CDR1 as SGHTA and CDR2 as FQGNSA. TCRdb recomputed calls from the reads with MiXCR, one row per CDR3 protein. The profile shows a few hundred thousand distinct CDR3 sequences, approximately 40% of them singletons. This specimen consisted of cultured PBMCs, obtained from culture after CMV antigen stimulation. This receptor was taken from a human donor in good health (CMV status not recorded). Some clones in this sample may be carry-over from other donors' samples. The V and J genes are TRBV7-2 and TRBJ2-7, with 10 bases that match TRBD2. CDR3 bases: TGTGCCAGCAGCACCGCTGCTAGCGGGAGTTACGAGCAGTACTTC. Translation: CASSTAASGSYEQYF.